This TCR beta chain is drawn from a study of blood T cell repertoires in COVID-19 (TCRdb year 2020). For context, the study as a whole: Collaborator samples came from the United States, Italy and Spain and covered acute and convalescent phases of COVID-19. The material from the prospective study consisted of cDNA or gDNA derived from T cells, B-cell-depleted T cells, or PBMCs. Subjects who had been exposed to COVID-19, were actively infected with it, or had recovered from it provided the deeply sampled blood TCRbeta repertoires that made up the dataset. The repertoires were released in a freely available public database meant as a resource for research on the immune response to SARS-CoV-2. The samples were drawn from the first 160 participants of the ongoing ImmuneRACE study and from over a thousand subjects provided by 6 global collaborators. A de-identified subject ID, COVID-19 status, age in years and sex were almost always included in the sample metadata. HLA class I and class II types, where available, came from metadata supplied by the sample provider rather than from assay-based typing. Beyond this particular receptor, the publication reports: The amount of clinical and demographic metadata varied by source and participant and was provided uncurated.

Of note for this clone: What this receptor recognizes is not known. The input lacks base qualities; no much larger clone sits a single base away.

At one collaborating source in Seattle, patients were enrolled during active infection and were followed longitudinally through the course of disease. Each collaborating institution followed its own protocols to collect whole blood in K2EDTA tubes. For TCRbeta analysis, collaborators shipped samples in one of three forms: frozen whole blood, isolated PBMCs, or DNA extracted from either of those sample types. TCRbeta CDR3 regions were amplified from genomic DNA using the immunoSEQ Assay, a bias-controlled multiplex PCR. In the original analysis: Within the assay, amplification of reference gene primers was used to estimate how many nucleated cells each sample contained. To quantify the absolute abundance of each unique TCRbeta CDR3 rearrangement, sequence reads were collapsed and filtered. Productive Simpson clonality was computed per sample as the square root of Simpson's diversity index over productive rearrangements. As stored in TCRdb, this immuneACCESS dataset retains in-frame rearrangements with V and J assigned. A fraction of the clones does not appear; measured against another copy, unresolved V genes explain less than half of the discrepancy, and the remainder lacks a known reason. From that table come the V and J calls and clone size; the DNA was used to work out D and trimming. This sample has about 300,000 clones in its table, and approximately 90% of those were observed once. Of the sample, approximately 6.8% is held by the ten largest clones.

The germline V gene encodes CDR1 MNHEY and CDR2 SMNVEV (reference sequence). Trimming leaves V shorter by 3 bases and J shorter by 1 base, with the junction holding 13 bases beyond the gene matches. The CDR3 has 18 amino acids, counting the end cysteine and phenylalanine. CDR3 DNA is the only sequence kept; it has 54 bases, read in frame from the first base. The receptor was isolated from a woman under 40 with COVID-19, enrolled during active disease. The sequencing sample was made of peripheral blood. The chain was built from TRBV27 and TRBJ2-3; 7 bases in between match TRBD1. The DNA is as follows: TGTGCCAGCAGTTTTGGGCCTACATGGACAGGAGGCACAGATACGCAGTATTTT. This sequence encodes CASSFGPTWTGGTDTQYF.